The 6 T cell receptor beta chains in this list originate from one sample, sequenced in a study of CD8 T cells in ankylosing spondylitis. Antigen specificity for these receptors is unknown. TCRdb independently ran MiXCR on the 5' RACE reads; one entry per CDR3 protein. The repertoire has about 440,000 distinct CDR3 sequences, 15% to 20% of them found once; the top ten carry around 0.92%. Study results and limitations: A TCR beta motif of about eight highly homologous variants seemed to mark ankylosing spondylitis blood.

The specimen sequenced was blood, either unsorted or a sorted T cell fraction (not recorded which). These receptors were collected from a male donor with ankylosing spondylitis.

There are a few counts of this clonotype. The chain has TRBV6-5 and TRBJ1-2, with a possible D match to TRBD1 (5 bases). CDR1 MNHEY and CDR2 SVGAGI come from the germline V gene. Trimming removed 2 bases at V and 8 bases at J, with 6 bases between. CDR3 size: 11 residues. In DNA form, the CDR3 reads TGTGCCAGCAGTTACGGGACCGGCTACACCTTC. It encodes CASSYGTGYTF.

The table lists this clonotype with many counts. The chain combines TRBV7-9 with TRBJ1-1, with TRBD1 identical over 8 bases. The CDR3 runs to 16 residues. The V gene end was trimmed by 4 bases and the J gene end by 2 bases; junction bases not matched to a gene: 9. Germline CDR1 and CDR2: SEHNR and FQNEAQ (reference sequence). The CDR3 reads CASSSAGTGDNTEAFF. CDR3 DNA: TGTGCCAGCAGCTCGGCCGGGACAGGTGATAACACTGAAGCTTTCTTT.

J is TRBJ2-5 and V is TRBV19; 10 bases are a match to TRBD2. The CDR3 contains 16 residues. The germline V gene has CDR1 LNHDA and CDR2 SQIVND (reference sequence). V dropped 3 bases and J dropped 1; count of bases not matched to a gene: 5. The CDR3 spells CASSMLLAGAQETQYF. The CDR3 DNA sequence: TGTGCCAGTAGTATGCTGCTAGCGGGAGCCCAAGAGACCCAGTACTTC.

Only a few counts were recorded for this clonotype. The gene calls are TRBV27 and TRBJ2-3; the D is unclear. Trimming took off 3 bases at V and 4 bases at J, with 17 bases between the two ends. Germline CDR1 MNHEY, CDR2 SMNVEV (reference sequence). This CDR3 is 16 amino acids long. Here the CDR3 DNA reads TGTGCCAGCAGTTTCGGCCGACTTTACAGTGCAGATACGCAGTATTTT. This codes for CASSFGRLYSADTQYF.

This clonotype was picked up a small number of times. The chain couples TRBV30 to TRBJ2-7; 9 nucleotides match TRBD2. Germline values: CDR1 GTSNPN, CDR2 SVGIG (reference sequence). V dropped 5 bases and J dropped 0; count of bases not matched to a gene: 5. This CDR3 is 14 amino acids long. CDR3 bases: TGTGCCTGGGCTCTAGCGGGGAGCTCCTACGAGCAGTACTTC. Its translation: CAWALAGSSYEQYF.

This chain connects TRBV4-2 to TRBJ2-4; 9 bases fit TRBD2. Germline V gene lookup returns CDR1 LGHNA and CDR2 YNFKEQ. The CDR3 loop spans 16 amino acids. Trimming took 3 bases from V and 6 from J; bases not matched to a gene: 9. The CDR3 sequence is CASSHEREVPRNIQYF. For the CDR3, the DNA is TGTGCCAGCAGCCACGAGCGGGAGGTACCCAGAAACATTCAGTACTTC.